A selection of T cell receptor beta chains follows, all from one sample in a study of neoadjuvant anti-PD-1 for oral cavity cancer. TCRdb's copy holds only in-frame clones and misses some; the assay was immunoSEQ multiplex PCR. The profile covers some 14,000 clones, with 67% appearing a single time and 3% taken by the ten largest. Specimen: PBMCs, collected after nivolumab (anti-PD-1) treatment. These receptors were obtained from a person between 40 and 85 years old with oral cavity squamous cell carcinoma. The CDR3 runs from the conserved cysteine through the conserved F or W. A D gene is named only where the DNA matches it firmly. Expanded clones are given a class, and other clones once, few, many or no size at all.

size	V	length	J	D	DNA	CDR3
NA	TRBV30	11	TRBJ1-2	NA	TGTGCCTGGAGGTTGAGGGGTGGCTACACCTTC	CAWRLRGGYTF
NA	TRBV10-3	13	TRBJ2-7	NA	TGTGCCATCAGTGTATCGAGCCCCTACGAGCAGTACTTC	CAISVSSPYEQYF
NA	TRBV5-1	15	TRBJ2-2	TRBD2	TGCGCCAGCAGCCCTAGCGGAGCGAACACCGGGGAGCTGTTTTTT	CASSPSGANTGELFF
NA	TRBV29-1	12	TRBJ1-3	NA	TGCAGCGCCGAGGCAAATGGAAACACCATATATTTT	CSAEANGNTIYF
few	TRBV5-4	14	TRBJ2-2	NA	TGTGCCAGCAGCTTGCCAGCCAACACCGGGGAGCTGTTTTTT	CASSLPANTGELFF
NA	TRBV6-6	15	TRBJ2-5	NA	TGTGCCAGCAGTTACTTGGCAGGAGTAAGAGAGACCCAGTACTTC	CASSYLAGVRETQYF
NA	TRBV27	15	TRBJ1-5	NA	TGTGCCAGCAGACTACAGGGAATAAGCAATCAGCCCCAGCATTTT	CASRLQGISNQPQHF
NA	TRBV5-1	18	TRBJ2-2	TRBD1	TGCGCCAGCAGCTTGGGTCCCTCGGGACAGGGGCCCACCGGGGAGCTGTTTTTT	CASSLGPSGQGPTGELFF
few	TRBV10-1	14	TRBJ2-5	NA	TGCGCCAGCAGTGAGTCACCGGATCGAAAGACCCAGTACTTC	CASSESPDRKTQYF
few	TRBV19	12	TRBJ2-1	NA	TGTGCCAGTAGTATTTACGACAATGAGCAGTTCTTC	CASSIYDNEQFF
few	TRBV4-2	15	TRBJ2-7	TRBD2	TGTGCCAGCAGCCAAGTGCAGCGGGAGTCCTACGAGCAGTACTTC	CASSQVQRESYEQYF
NA	TRBV5-1	11	TRBJ2-1	NA	TGCGCCAGCAGCTTTCTCGATGAGCAGTTCTTC	CASSFLDEQFF
NA	TRBV11-2	13	TRBJ1-2	NA	TGTGCCAGCGATAGGGGGGGCCCCTATGGCTACACCTTC	CASDRGGPYGYTF
NA	TRBV30	14	TRBJ2-3	NA	TGTGCCTGGAGTGGGGCTAGCTTGCGAGATACGCAGTATTTT	CAWSGASLRDTQYF
few	TRBV6-5	15	TRBJ1-1	NA	TGTGCCAGCTTACGAACCGGGGTCTTAAACACTGAAGCTTTCTTT	CASLRTGVLNTEAFF
NA	TRBV25-1	12	TRBJ1-4	NA	TGTGCCAGCAGTGAATATAGGGAAAAACTGTTTTTT	CASSEYREKLFF
few	TRBV29-1	12	TRBJ1-2	NA	TGCAGCGTTGAAGACTCGGACTATGGCTACACCTTC	CSVEDSDYGYTF
NA	TRBV29-1	12	TRBJ2-1	NA	TGCAGCGTTGACAGGCAGGGTAATGAGCAGTTCTTC	CSVDRQGNEQFF
NA	TRBV10-1	16	TRBJ2-3	NA	TGCGCCAGCAGTGAGTCGGGCTGGGGACCCACAGATACGCAGTATTTT	CASSESGWGPTDTQYF
NA	TRBV30	13	TRBJ2-7	NA	TGTGCCTGGAGTGTAGGACAACCCTACGAGCAGTACTTC	CAWSVGQPYEQYF
NA	TRBV29-1	14	TRBJ2-1	NA	TGCAGCGTTGGGTTCTCGGGTGCCTACAATGAGCAGTTCTTC	CSVGFSGAYNEQFF
once	TRBV29-1	14	TRBJ1-2	NA	TGCAGCGTTGAAGGACACTACTCGAACTATGGCTACACCTTC	CSVEGHYSNYGYTF
NA	TRBV6-5	15	TRBJ2-3	NA	TGTGCCAGCAGTGGAGGGGGGTTATCGACAGATACGCAGTATTTT	CASSGGGLSTDTQYF
few	TRBV28	14	TRBJ2-7	TRBD1	TGTGCCAGCAGTTTGACAGGGAAGGAGTACGAGCAGTACTTC	CASSLTGKEYEQYF
NA	TRBV7-9	17	TRBJ2-7	TRBD2	TGTGCCAGCAGCTTAGACCCACTAGCGGGAGGTCTATACGAGCAGTACTTC	CASSLDPLAGGLYEQYF
few	TRBV13	19	TRBJ1-2	TRBD1	TGTGCCAGCAGTTTCTCAAGGGACAGACATCGTGGTTGGAGGTATGGCTACACCTTC	CASSFSRDRHRGWRYGYTF
NA	TRBV30	11	TRBJ2-7	NA	TGTGCCTGGTTCGACAGGAACGAGCAGTACTTC	CAWFDRNEQYF
NA	TRBV5-1	14	TRBJ2-2	NA	TGCGCCAGCAGCTTGGCACCCCGAACCGGGGAGCTGTTTTTT	CASSLAPRTGELFF
few	TRBV4-1	17	TRBJ1-5	NA	TGCGCCAGCAGCCCGGAGGAGCGCGGATTAGGGAATCAGCCCCAGCATTTT	CASSPEERGLGNQPQHF
NA	TRBV2	11	TRBJ2-3	NA	TGTGCCAGACTTAGGTCGGATACGCAGTATTTT	CARLRSDTQYF
few	TRBV5-4	15	TRBJ2-1	TRBD2	TGTGCCAGCAGCGCCAGTAGCGGGAGGGCCAATGAGCAGTTCTTC	CASSASSGRANEQFF
few	TRBV19	14	TRBJ1-3	NA	TGTGCCAGTAGCAGATACGGGTCTGGAAACACCATATATTTT	CASSRYGSGNTIYF
NA	TRBV2	13	TRBJ2-1	NA	TGTGCCAGCAGTGAAGAGGGGGTGGTAAAGCAGTTCTTC	CASSEEGVVKQFF
NA	TRBV9	15	TRBJ1-5	NA	TGTGCCAGCAGCGTTGAAGACGGTAGCAATCAGCCCCAGCATTTT	CASSVEDGSNQPQHF
NA	TRBV5-1	15	TRBJ2-1	NA	TGCGCCAGCAGCCTGGGCCCGGGCTCCTACAATGAGCAGTTCTTC	CASSLGPGSYNEQFF
few	TRBV4-2	15	TRBJ2-5	TRBD1	TGTGCCAGCAGCCAAGACGGGGGACAGGGCGAGACCCAGTACTTC	CASSQDGGQGETQYF
NA	TRBV6-6	16	TRBJ2-3	NA	TGTGCCAGCAGTTACTCGTACTCTAGAAGCACAGATACGCAGTATTTT	CASSYSYSRSTDTQYF
NA	TRBV2	12	TRBJ2-5	NA	TGTGCCAGCAGTGAACAAGGGGAGACCCAGTACTTC	CASSEQGETQYF
NA	TRBV25-1	14	TRBJ2-5	NA	TGTGCCAGCAGTGATCCGGGGCCACAAGAGACCCAGTACTTC	CASSDPGPQETQYF
NA	TRBV10-3	11	TRBJ2-7	NA	TGTGCCATCAGTGAGAACTACGAGCAGTACTTC	CAISENYEQYF
NA	TRBV7-8	14	TRBJ2-5	NA	TGTGCCAGCAGCCCTCTGGGGTCGGGGGAGACCCAGTACTTC	CASSPLGSGETQYF
few	TRBV6-6	14	TRBJ1-4	NA	TGTGCCAGCAGTTCTTCAGGGGCAGACGAAAAACTGTTTTTT	CASSSSGADEKLFF
NA	TRBV2	16	TRBJ2-1	TRBD2	TGTGCCAGCAGTTTAGGACTAGCGGGAGGGTACGATGAGCAGTTCTTC	CASSLGLAGGYDEQFF
NA	TRBV5-1	14	TRBJ2-3	TRBD1	TGCGCCAGCAGCCCCTACAGGGGAGCAGATACGCAGTATTTT	CASSPYRGADTQYF
NA	TRBV6-1	14	TRBJ1-5	NA	TGTGCCAGCAGTGAAGGAGTGGGCAATCAGCCCCAGCATTTT	CASSEGVGNQPQHF
few	TRBV5-1	13	TRBJ2-7	NA	TGCGCCAGCAGCCTGGGGGCTTCCTACGAGCAGTACTTC	CASSLGASYEQYF
NA	TRBV6-1	14	TRBJ1-4	NA	TGTGCCAGCAGGACAGTTTTTCCTAATGAAAAACTGTTTTTT	CASRTVFPNEKLFF
NA	TRBV5-1	15	TRBJ2-1	TRBD2	TGCGCCAGCAGCTTGATGAGCGGGGCATACAATGAGCAGTTCTTC	CASSLMSGAYNEQFF
once	TRBV6-1	11	TRBJ2-1	NA	TGTGCCATCCGGACAATCAATGAGCAGTTCTTC	CAIRTINEQFF
NA	TRBV7-6	11	TRBJ2-1	TRBD2	TGTGCCAGCAGCTCGGGGGGTGAGCAGTTCTTC	CASSSGGEQFF
NA	TRBV29-1	13	TRBJ2-7	TRBD1	TGCAGCGCATCATCGGACAGGGGATGGGAGCAGTACTTC	CSASSDRGWEQYF
NA	TRBV9	14	TRBJ1-1	NA	TGTGCCAGCAGCGCGGGGGGGTTAACGGGTGAAGCTTTCTTT	CASSAGGLTGEAFF
NA	TRBV27	13	TRBJ1-1	NA	TGTGCCAGCGACTCAGGGGCTGGAGGTGAAGCTTTCTTT	CASDSGAGGEAFF
NA	TRBV10-3	18	TRBJ2-2	TRBD2	TGTGCCATCAGTGGTTCGACTAGCGGGAGGGCCGCGGGCGGGGAGCTGTTTTTT	CAISGSTSGRAAGGELFF
once	TRBV7-2	13	TRBJ2-1	TRBD2	TGTGCCAGCAGTCGACTAGCGGGAGGGGTGAAGTTCTTC	CASSRLAGGVKFF
NA	TRBV9	16	TRBJ2-7	TRBD2	TGTGCCAGCAGCGGCGGGAGGGCTCTTGATTCAGACGAGCAGTACTTC	CASSGGRALDSDEQYF